The present T cell receptor beta chain was sequenced within a study of human T cells and chemical hapten exposure. As to time point: patch test 1, 2 weeks after DPC sensitization. The treatment was: therapeutic diphenylcyclopropenone sensitization with weekly scalp DPC. Each donor was an alopecia patient between 18 and 70 years of age who qualified for DPC. This clonotype was detected ten times or more. MiXCR, applied by TCRdb to the RACE reads, yields one record per CDR3 protein. The sample includes around 100,000 distinct CDR3 sequences, approximately 9.9% of them seen just once. The junction had 12 bases not matched to a gene; V was cut back by 9 bases and J by 2 bases. The CDR3 is 15 residues long. The V gene's germline CDR1 is LNHDA and CDR2 SQIVND (reference sequence).

The chain employs TRBV19 and TRBJ2-7, with 8 bases fitting TRBD2. This receptor was obtained from a woman aged 40 to 50 with alopecia areata. Some clones in this sample may be carry-over from other donors' samples. Sequences were derived from whole blood, sampled in connection with sensitization to the hapten diphenylcyclopropenone (DPC). CDR3 in amino acids: CASAQPGLAPYEQYF. In nucleotides, the CDR3 is TGTGCCAGCGCCCAGCCCGGACTAGCCCCCTACGAGCAGTACTTC.